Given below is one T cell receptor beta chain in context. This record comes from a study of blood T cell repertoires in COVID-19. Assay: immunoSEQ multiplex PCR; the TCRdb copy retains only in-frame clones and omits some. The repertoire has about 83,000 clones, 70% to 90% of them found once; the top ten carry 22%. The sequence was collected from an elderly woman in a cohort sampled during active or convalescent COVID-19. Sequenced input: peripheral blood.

The CDR3 loop reads CASSPVGDSYEQYF. The CDR3 region has the DNA TGTGCCAGCTCACCGGTAGGGGACAGCTACGAGCAGTACTTC. The V and J genes are TRBV18 and TRBJ2-7; 7 bases agree with TRBD1. Germline V lookup: CDR1 KGHSH, CDR2 LQKENI. The J segment lost 3 bases and the V segment lost 3 bases, leaving 5 bases of the junction unmatched. The CDR3 is made up of 14 amino acids.